A selection of T cell receptor beta chains follows, all from one sample in a study of early T cells in non-severe SARS-CoV-2 infection. TCRdb recomputed calls from the 5' RACE reads with MiXCR, one row per CDR3 protein. Of about 48,000 distinct CDR3 sequences listed, over 5% are singletons. The sequencing input was whole blood. Receptors were obtained from an adult who was a healthcare worker with PCR-confirmed SARS-CoV-2 infection or an uninfected control (not recorded which). Each CDR3 is given with its conserved first and last residue. A D gene is named only where the DNA matches it firmly. Expanded clones get a size class; other rows say once, few or many, or leave the size out.

clone_size: many
d_call: TRBD1
j_call: TRBJ1-2
v_call: TRBV29-1
cdr3_nt: TGCAGCGTTGCTTTAGGGGGACAGGGATCTGGCTACACCTTC
cdr3_aa: CSVALGGQGSGYTF

clone_size: .
d_call: .
j_call: TRBJ1-5
v_call: TRBV29-1
cdr3_nt: TGCAGCGTAGGGACGGGAAGCAATCAGCCCCAGCATTTT
cdr3_aa: CSVGTGSNQPQHF

clone_size: few
d_call: .
j_call: TRBJ1-2
v_call: TRBV6-2/TRBV6-3
cdr3_nt: TGTGCCAGCAGCCCCCAAGAATATGGCTACACCTTC
cdr3_aa: CASSPQEYGYTF

clone_size: few
d_call: TRBD1
j_call: TRBJ2-2
v_call: TRBV7-3
cdr3_nt: TGTGCCAGCAGCTTAACGGGGACAGGGTCATCCGGGGAGCTGTTTTTT
cdr3_aa: CASSLTGTGSSGELFF

clone_size: few
d_call: .
j_call: TRBJ2-5
v_call: TRBV12-5
cdr3_nt: TGTGCTAGTGGTGCCCCTGGGAATATAGAGACCCAGTACTTC
cdr3_aa: CASGAPGNIETQYF

clone_size: many
d_call: TRBD2
j_call: TRBJ2-7
v_call: TRBV29-1
cdr3_nt: TGCAGCGTTCAGGGTGGGACTATAAGCTCCTACGAGCAGTACTTC
cdr3_aa: CSVQGGTISSYEQYF

clone_size: few
d_call: .
j_call: TRBJ1-2
v_call: TRBV29-1
cdr3_nt: TGCAGCGTTGAAGATTCTGTAGGCCGGACTAACTATGGCTACACCTTC
cdr3_aa: CSVEDSVGRTNYGYTF

clone_size: .
d_call: .
j_call: TRBJ2-3
v_call: TRBV24-1
cdr3_nt: TGTGCCACCAGTGATTTGGTGGGGTCTGGAGATACGCAGTATTTT
cdr3_aa: CATSDLVGSGDTQYF

clone_size: .
d_call: TRBD1
j_call: TRBJ2-1
v_call: TRBV6-2/TRBV6-3
cdr3_nt: TGTGTCAGCAGAATGGACAGGCCCAACAATGAGCAGTTCTTC
cdr3_aa: CVSRMDRPNNEQFF

clone_size: many
d_call: .
j_call: TRBJ1-5
v_call: TRBV5-6
cdr3_nt: TGTGCCAGCAGCTTGGGTCCGCTTAGCAATCAGCCCCAGCATTTT
cdr3_aa: CASSLGPLSNQPQHF

clone_size: few
d_call: .
j_call: TRBJ2-5
v_call: TRBV5-1
cdr3_nt: TGCGCCAGCAGCCAGGGCCCGGGGAGGGAGACCCAGTACTTC
cdr3_aa: CASSQGPGRETQYF

clone_size: many
d_call: .
j_call: TRBJ2-3
v_call: TRBV7-8
cdr3_nt: TGTGCCAGCAGCCGACCGGGGACCACAGATACGCAGTATTTT
cdr3_aa: CASSRPGTTDTQYF

clone_size: many
d_call: .
j_call: TRBJ2-7
v_call: TRBV5-1
cdr3_nt: TGCGCCAGCAGCTTGTCCAGCCTACCCTACGAGCAGTACTTC
cdr3_aa: CASSLSSLPYEQYF

clone_size: many
d_call: TRBD2
j_call: TRBJ2-2
v_call: TRBV20-1
cdr3_nt: TGCAGTGCTTTAGAAAGCGGGAAGAACACCGGGGAGCTGTTTTTT
cdr3_aa: CSALESGKNTGELFF

clone_size: few
d_call: .
j_call: TRBJ2-7
v_call: TRBV4-3
cdr3_nt: TGCGCCAGCAGCCAAGATCTGAACGGTTACGAGCAGTACTTC
cdr3_aa: CASSQDLNGYEQYF